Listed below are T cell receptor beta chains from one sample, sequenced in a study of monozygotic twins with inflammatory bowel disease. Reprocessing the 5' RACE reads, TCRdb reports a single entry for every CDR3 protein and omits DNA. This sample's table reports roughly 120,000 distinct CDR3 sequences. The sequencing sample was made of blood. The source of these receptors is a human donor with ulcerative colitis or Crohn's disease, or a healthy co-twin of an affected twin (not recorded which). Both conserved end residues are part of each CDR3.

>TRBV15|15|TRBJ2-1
CATSLRDGAGNEQFF
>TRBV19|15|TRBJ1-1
CASSPTGQLNTEAFF
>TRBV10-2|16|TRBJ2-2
CASSGRQGLDTGELFF
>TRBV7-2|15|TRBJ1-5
CASSLSGSSNQPQHF
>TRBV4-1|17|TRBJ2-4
CASSQRLDSLAKNIQYF
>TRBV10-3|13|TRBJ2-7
CAISQGPGYEQYF
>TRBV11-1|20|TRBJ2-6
CASSSHASGRTRTGANVLTF
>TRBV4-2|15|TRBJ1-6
CASSQSRGYNSPLHF
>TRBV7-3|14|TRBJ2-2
CASSPGTFTGELFF
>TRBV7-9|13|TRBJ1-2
CASSFGQTYGYTF
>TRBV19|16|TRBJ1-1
CASSIQGRSMNTEAFF
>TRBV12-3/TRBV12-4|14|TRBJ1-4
CASSFISGVEKLFF
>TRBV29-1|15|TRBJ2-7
CSVEAEGIYSYEQYF
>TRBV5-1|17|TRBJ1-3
CASSVTGFEGSGNTIYF
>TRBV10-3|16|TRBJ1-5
CAIPGLGARGNQPQHF
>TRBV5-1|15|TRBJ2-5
CASSLDRVGQETQYF
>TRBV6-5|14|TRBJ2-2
CASSYRRGLGELFF
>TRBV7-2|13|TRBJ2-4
CASSTTPRGIQYF
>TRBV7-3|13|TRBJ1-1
CASRGHHNTEAFF
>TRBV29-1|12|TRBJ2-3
CSVQEGTDTQYF
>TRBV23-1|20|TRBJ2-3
CASSQSTGTSGRACTDTQYF
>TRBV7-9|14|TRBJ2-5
CASSWLAGSETQYF
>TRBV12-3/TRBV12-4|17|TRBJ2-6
CASSQEVDWTGANVLTF
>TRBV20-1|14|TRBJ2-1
CSALRLAGAREQFF
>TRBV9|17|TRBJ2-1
CASSSPARGRGYNEQFF
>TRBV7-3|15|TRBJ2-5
CASSEAPGQQETQYF